This T cell receptor (beta chain) appears in the sequencing data of a study of memory CD4+ T cells and cytomegalovirus serostatus. Overall study results and limits: Each of approximately 69 CMV-associated TCRbeta sequences occurred in one to five individuals. CMV serostatus prediction reached median AUC approximately 0.95, or 0.91 with US-trained model.

Comments on this clone: Its antigen is unknown.

Single viable CD3+CD4+CD8-CD45RO+ cells were sorted as the memory CD4+ T cells. Serostatus was set by detecting CMV pp150, pp28, p38, p52 IgG. Total CD4+ T cells were enriched by CD4 positive selection. Germline V lookup: CDR1 SGHNT, CDR2 YENEEA. The length of the CDR3 is 15 residues. With 3 bases clipped from V and 3 bases from J, the junction kept 4 bases outside the gene matches. Here immunoSEQ multiplex PCR was the method, and the copy in TCRdb shows in-frame clones only, minus some. The repertoire holds roughly 50,000 clones, with roughly 79% as singletons. The chain joins TRBV11-3 to TRBJ2-2, with 7 bases identical to TRBD1. The source is an adult in good health and CMV-seronegative. Material for sequencing was memory CD4+ T cells from blood. The CDR3 sequence is CASSFRTGDTGELFF. CDR3 DNA: TGTGCCAGCAGCTTTAGAACAGGGGACACCGGGGAGCTGTTTTTT. Full variable domain (remainder filled in from reference TRBV11-3 and TRBJ2-2): EAGVVQSPRYKIIEKKQPVAFWCNPISGHNTLYWYLQNLGQGPELLIRYENEEAVDDSQLPKDRFSAERLKGVDSTLKIQPAELGDSAVYLCASSFRTGDTGELFFGEGSRLTVL.